The 19 T cell receptor beta chains reported below all come from one sample, sequenced in a study of cytomegalovirus exposure and HLA in healthy donors. Use of 60 Vbeta and 13 Jbeta primers characterized the PCR. Libraries were prepared by immunoSEQ multiplex PCR; TCRdb keeps only in-frame clonotypes and omits some of them. In the table there are roughly 160,000 clones, around 80% of which are singletons. Sequencing was performed on PBMCs. The receptors derive from a man in his forties in good health and CMV-seronegative.

This clone has more than one count but fewer than ten. The chain is built from TRBV7-9 and TRBJ2-4, with a tentative D call TRBD2 (5 bases). The CDR3 sequence is 12 residues long. Trimming shortened V by 1 base and J by 7 bases, and 5 bases separated the two germline ends. The germline gives CDR1 SEHNR, CDR2 FQNEAQ (reference sequence). In DNA, the CDR3 is TGTGCCAGCAGCTTAGGAGGGAACATTCAGTACTTC. The encoded protein is CASSLGGNIQYF.

A few counts support this clone. This chain joins TRBV30 and TRBJ2-7; the match to TRBD2 covers 10 bases. The junction had 2 bases not matched to a gene; V was cut back by 4 bases and J by 5 bases. The germline gives CDR1 GTSNPN, CDR2 SVGIG (reference sequence). The CDR3 length is 12 residues. The CDR3 here is CAWNSGGDEQYF. The CDR3 bases are TGTGCCTGGAACAGCGGGGGGGACGAGCAGTACTTC.

The V call is TRBV7-9, the J call TRBJ1-5, with TRBD1 matching 7 bases. Trimming removed 5 bases from V and 6 bases from J; junction bases left unmatched: 4. Germline V lookup: CDR1 SEHNR, CDR2 FQNEAQ (reference sequence). The CDR3 runs 13 residues. This chain's CDR3 is CASSGAGGQPQHF. The CDR3, as DNA: TGTGCCAGCAGCGGCGCAGGGGGTCAGCCCCAGCATTTT.

The chain employs TRBV9 and TRBJ1-2, with TRBD1 matching over 7 bases. Trimming cost V 2 bases and J 0 bases; bases outside gene matches: 4. Per the germline V gene, CDR1 is SGDLS and CDR2 is YYNGEE. The CDR3 runs to 15 residues. The CDR3 region is CASSVQTGSNYGYTF. Written as DNA, the CDR3 is TGTGCCAGCAGCGTGCAGACAGGGTCTAACTATGGCTACACCTTC.

The rearrangement links TRBV6-4 to TRBJ1-6; possible D gene TRBD1, 5 bases. V gave up 6 bases and J gave up 8 bases, with 14 bases separating them. Germline CDR1 MRHNA, CDR2 SNTAGT. The CDR3 is 14 residues long. CDR3 residues: CASRAGNRDSPLHF. CDR3 nucleotide sequence: TGTGCCAGCAGAGCAGGGAATCGGGATTCACCCCTCCACTTT.

This clone was counted once. V gene TRBV10-2 combines with J gene TRBJ2-2; D is uncertain. The CDR3 totals 16 residues. With 2 bases removed from V and 7 bases from J, the gap between germline ends came to 17 bases. Germline-derived CDR1 and CDR2 are WSHSY and SAAADI. CDR3 in amino acids: CASSELFQSTGGELFF. Written as DNA, the CDR3 is TGCGCCAGCAGTGAGCTCTTCCAATCCACCGGCGGGGAGCTGTTTTTT.

The chain employs TRBV30 and TRBJ1-4; 7 positions match TRBD1. The CDR3 runs to 13 residues. Germline assignment: CDR1 GTSNPN and CDR2 SVGIG (reference sequence). V gave up 5 bases and J gave up 7 bases; unmatched junction bases: 7. The CDR3 DNA follows: TGTGCCTGGGCCGGGACAGAGGGTGAAAAACTGTTTTTT. Translation gives CAWAGTEGEKLFF.

This clone has just a few counts. The chain carries TRBV10-3 and TRBJ2-7; possible D gene TRBD1, 7 bases. Germline V gene data show CDR1 as ENHRY and CDR2 as SYGVKD. The CDR3 length is 15 residues. V was cut by 0 bases and J by 6 bases, with 15 bases left in between. DNA for the CDR3: TGTGCCATCAGTGAGTCGCGCAGGGGGGTCGGCGAGCAGTACTTC. Translating gives CAISESRRGVGEQYF.

In this sample, this clone turned up a few times. This CDR3 is CASSNNPGQGLDGYTF. In DNA form, the CDR3 reads TGTGCCAGCAGTAACAATCCTGGACAGGGCCTAGATGGCTACACCTTC. The chain uses TRBV27 and TRBJ1-2, with 8 positions matching TRBD1. J was trimmed by 6 bases and V by 5 bases; bases with no gene match: 14. CDR1 MNHEY and CDR2 SMNVEV come from the germline V gene (reference sequence). There are 16 residues in the CDR3.

The count of this clone is one. V gene TRBV7-3 combines with J gene TRBJ2-3, with 8 bases aligning to TRBD2. V shed 1 base and J 1 base; nucleotides not matched to a gene: 4. CDR1 and CDR2 from the germline V gene are SGHTA and FQGTGA. The CDR3 extends over 16 amino acids. The CDR3 bases are TGTGCCAGCAGCTTAATGACGGGGGGGGGCACAGATACGCAGTATTTT. Protein: CASSLMTGGGTDTQYF. Supplemented by reference TRBV7-3 and TRBJ2-3, the full variable domain reads GAGVSQTPSNKVTEKGKYVELRCDPISGHTALYWYRQSLGQGPEFLIYFQGTGAADDSGLPNDRFFAVRPEGSVSTLKIQRTERGDSAVYLCASSLMTGGGTDTQYFGPGTRLTVL.

This clone is a singleton in its sample. The chain is built from TRBV5-5 and TRBJ1-1; D is unresolved. Trimming took 2 bases from V and 3 from J, leaving 14 bases between them. The germline CDR1 and CDR2 sequences are SGHKS and YYEKEE (reference sequence). CDR3 length equals 15 residues. The CDR3 coding sequence is TGTGCCAGCAGCTTTGTCCGGGTTCGGGACACTGAAGCTTTCTTT. It yields the protein CASSFVRVRDTEAFF. The entire variable domain, with the rest obtained from reference TRBV5-5 and TRBJ1-1, is as follows: DAGVTQSPTHLIKTRGQQVTLRCSPISGHKSVSWYQQVLGQGPQFIFQYYEKEERGRGNFPDRFSARQFPNYSSELNVNALLLGDSALYLCASSFVRVRDTEAFFGQGTRLTVV.

This chain links TRBV5-1 with TRBJ2-1, with 13 bases identical to TRBD2. This CDR3 is built from 17 residues. CDR1 is SGHRS, CDR2 YFSETQ, per germline. Trimming at V came to 4 bases and at J to 0 bases, leaving 4 bases not matched to a gene. CDR3 sequence (DNA): TGCGCCAGCAGCATAGGGACTAGCGGGGCCTCCTACAATGAGCAGTTCTTC. Amino acids: CASSIGTSGASYNEQFF.

The chain is built from TRBV7-2 and TRBJ2-6; TRBD2 might be the D (6 bases). CDR3 size: 21 residues. CDR1 and CDR2 (germline): SGHTA, FQGNSA. V gave up 0 bases and J gave up 0 bases, with 21 bases separating them. The CDR3 DNA follows: TGTGCCAGCAGCTTAGCGCCCAGTGTAGTAGCGGCCTCCTCTGGGGCCAACGTCCTGACTTTC. This gives the protein CASSLAPSVVAASSGANVLTF.

V gene TRBV7-8 combines with J gene TRBJ2-1; 8 bases map to TRBD1. The CDR3 consists of 19 residues. V was clipped by 5 bases and J by 0 bases; unmatched bases: 15. Looked up from germline, CDR1 is SGHVS and CDR2 is FQNEAQ. CDR3 amino acids: CASSPSPGTGFISYNEQFF. The CDR3 DNA sequence: TGTGCCAGCAGCCCCTCCCCCGGGACAGGTTTTATCTCCTACAATGAGCAGTTCTTC.

V usage is TRBV5-5 and J usage is TRBJ2-3; 7 positions match TRBD1. The CDR3 covers 17 residues. Germline V gene data show CDR1 as SGHKS and CDR2 as YYEKEE (reference sequence). V trimming: 0 bases; J trimming: 5 bases; junction bases outside the gene matches: 12. CDR3 in DNA: TGTGCCAGCAGCTTGGAAGGCCCAGACAGGGTAAAAGATACGCAGTATTTT. This translates into CASSLEGPDRVKDTQYF.

This clone was counted between two and nine times. V is TRBV19 and J is TRBJ2-5; 10 positions agree with TRBD1. CDR1 and CDR2 (germline): LNHDA, SQIVND (reference sequence). The length of the CDR3 is 16 residues. V lost 5 bases, J lost 2 bases, and 8 bases stayed unmatched. CDR3 sequence (DNA): TGTGCCAGTAGTTTCGGGACAGGGGCCGTTCAAGAGACCCAGTACTTC. Encoded protein: CASSFGTGAVQETQYF.

The chain joins TRBV5-1 to TRBJ2-1, with D tentatively TRBD2 (7 bases). Germline loops: CDR1 SGHRS, CDR2 YFSETQ. CDR3 size: 16 residues. Trimming left V 0 bases short and J 2 bases short, with 12 bases between. CDR3 loop: CASSLGPGGAYNEQFF. The CDR3 nucleotides are TGCGCCAGCAGCTTGGGACCGGGGGGCGCCTACAATGAGCAGTTCTTC.

Only one count was recorded for this clone. J is TRBJ2-3 and V is TRBV30; D unresolved. Germline values: CDR1 GTSNPN, CDR2 SVGIG (reference sequence). This CDR3 comprises 12 residues. V was cut by 1 base and J by 6 bases, with 8 bases left in between. The DNA of the CDR3 is TGTGCCTGGAGTGGGTACTTGGATACGCAGTATTTT. It is translated as CAWSGYLDTQYF. Filled out from reference TRBV30 and TRBJ2-3, the complete variable domain reads SQTIHQWPATLVQPVGSPLSLECTVEGTSNPNLYWYRQAAGRGLQLLFYSVGIGQISSEVPQNLSASRPQDRQFILSSKKLLLSDSGFYLCAWSGYLDTQYFGPGTRLTVL.

This clone has just a few counts. The V gene is TRBV2, the J gene TRBJ1-1; no clear D gene. Germline CDR1 is SNHLY and CDR2 is FYNNEI. CDR3 length: 13 amino acids. The V gene lost 6 bases and the J gene lost 3 bases, with 11 bases spanning the gap. The CDR3 nucleotides are TGTGCCAGCAGGCCTACAGCAGACACTGAAGCTTTCTTT. Translation: CASRPTADTEAFF.